This TCR beta chain was obtained from a study of blood T cell repertoires in COVID-19 (dated by TCRdb to about 2020). In the study overall: Collaborator samples came from the United States, Italy and Spain and covered acute and convalescent phases of COVID-19. The material from the prospective study consisted of cDNA or gDNA derived from T cells, B-cell-depleted T cells, or PBMCs. Subjects who had been exposed to COVID-19, were actively infected with it, or had recovered from it provided the deeply sampled blood TCRbeta repertoires that made up the dataset. The repertoires were released in a freely available public database meant as a resource for research on the immune response to SARS-CoV-2. Samples came from the ongoing ImmuneRACE study (first 160 participants) plus 1,254 subjects from 6 global collaborators. Sample metadata almost always included a de-identified subject ID, COVID-19 status, age in years and sex. Where available, HLA class I and class II types were taken from metadata supplied by the sample provider and were not determined by assay-based typing.

TCRbeta CDR3 regions were amplified from genomic DNA using the immunoSEQ Assay, a bias-controlled multiplex PCR. On the authors' methods: The number of nucleated cells in each sample was estimated by amplification of reference gene primers within the assay. To quantify the absolute abundance of each unique TCRbeta CDR3 rearrangement, sequence reads were collapsed and filtered. Productive Simpson clonality was computed per sample as the square root of Simpson's diversity index over productive rearrangements. This is the immuneACCESS table as TCRdb keeps it, with only in-frame sequences that have V and J called. A part of the clones is gone; compared with another copy, unresolved V genes explain less than half, and the rest is unexplained. Clonal size and the V and J genes are those of that table, whereas D and trimming came from the DNA. In this sample the table shows roughly 50,000 clones, 80% to 90% of which occur a single time. Of the sample, roughly 20% is held by the ten largest clones.

Study-level results and caveats: How much clinical and demographic metadata was included differed by source and by participant, and the metadata was provided uncurated.

Worth noting for this clone: There is no known antigen for this receptor. No clone much larger than this one lies a single base away; base qualities are absent.

Collaborating institutions collected whole blood in K2EDTA tubes following their own protocols. Collaborator samples were shipped for TCRbeta analysis as frozen whole blood, isolated PBMCs, or DNA extracted from either sample type. The sequencing input was peripheral blood. The receptor's source is a human donor in a cohort sampled during active COVID-19.

The sequenced DNA: TGTGCCAGCAGCTACGACATCAATGAGCAGTTCTTC. The resulting protein is CASSYDINEQFF. In this chain, TRBV7-8 is recombined with TRBJ2-1; confidence is insufficient to name the D gene. Spanning cysteine to phenylalanine, the CDR3 consists of 12 amino acids. This entry keeps only the CDR3 DNA: 36 bases, framed from base 1. Taken from the germline V gene, the CDR1 and CDR2 loops are SGHVS and FQNEAQ. V is cut by 4 bases and J by 6 bases, and the space between the germline ends is 7 bases.